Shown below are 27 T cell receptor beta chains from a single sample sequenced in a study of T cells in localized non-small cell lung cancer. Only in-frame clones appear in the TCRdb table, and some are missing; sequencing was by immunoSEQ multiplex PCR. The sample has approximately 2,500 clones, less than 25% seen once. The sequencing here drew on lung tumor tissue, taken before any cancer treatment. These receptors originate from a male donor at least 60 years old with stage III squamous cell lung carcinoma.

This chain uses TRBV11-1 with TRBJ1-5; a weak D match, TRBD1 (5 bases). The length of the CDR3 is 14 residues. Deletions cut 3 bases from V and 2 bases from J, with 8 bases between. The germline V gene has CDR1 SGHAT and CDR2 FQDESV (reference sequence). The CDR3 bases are TGTGCCAGCAGCTTGCAGGGACGCAATCAGCCCCAGCATTTT. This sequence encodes CASSLQGRNQPQHF.

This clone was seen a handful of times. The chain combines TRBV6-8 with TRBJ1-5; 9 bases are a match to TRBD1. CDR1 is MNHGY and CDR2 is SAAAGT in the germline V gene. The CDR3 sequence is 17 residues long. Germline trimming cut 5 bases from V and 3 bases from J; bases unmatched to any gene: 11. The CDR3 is CASSQSRQGVINQPQHF. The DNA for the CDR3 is TGTGCCAGCAGTCAATCCCGACAGGGGGTTATCAATCAGCCCCAGCATTTT.

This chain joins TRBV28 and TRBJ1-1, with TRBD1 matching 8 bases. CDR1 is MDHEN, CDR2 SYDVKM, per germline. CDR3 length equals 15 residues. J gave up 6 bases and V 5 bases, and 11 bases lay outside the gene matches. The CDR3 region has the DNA TGTGCCAGCAGTCCGACCACAGGGGGAAGGTCTGAAGCTTTCTTT. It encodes CASSPTTGGRSEAFF.

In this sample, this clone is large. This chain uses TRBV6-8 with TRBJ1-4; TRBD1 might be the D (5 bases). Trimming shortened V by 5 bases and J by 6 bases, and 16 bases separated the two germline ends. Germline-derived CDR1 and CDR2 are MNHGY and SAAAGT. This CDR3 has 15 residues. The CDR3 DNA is TGTGCCAGCAGTGCCCCCAGGGTGGGGGATGAAAAACTGTTTTTT. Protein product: CASSAPRVGDEKLFF.

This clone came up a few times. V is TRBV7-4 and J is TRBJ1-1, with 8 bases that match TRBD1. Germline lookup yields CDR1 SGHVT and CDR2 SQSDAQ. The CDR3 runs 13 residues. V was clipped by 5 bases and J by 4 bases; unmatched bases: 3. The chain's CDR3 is CASSRQGSTEAFF. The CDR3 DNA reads TGTGCCAGCAGCCGACAGGGGAGCACTGAAGCTTTCTTT.

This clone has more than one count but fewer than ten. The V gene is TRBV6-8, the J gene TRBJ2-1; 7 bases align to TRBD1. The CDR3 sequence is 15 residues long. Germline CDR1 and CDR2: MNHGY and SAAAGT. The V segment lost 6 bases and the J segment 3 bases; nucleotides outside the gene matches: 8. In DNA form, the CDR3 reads TGTGCCAGCAGAGACAGGGAAACGCGCTACAATGAGCAGTTCTTC. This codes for CASRDRETRYNEQFF.

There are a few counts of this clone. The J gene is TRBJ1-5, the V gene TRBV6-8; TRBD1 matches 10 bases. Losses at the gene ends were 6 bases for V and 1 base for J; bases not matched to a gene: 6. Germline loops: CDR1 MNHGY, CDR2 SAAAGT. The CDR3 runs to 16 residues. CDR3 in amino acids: CASSPGQGVSNQPQHF. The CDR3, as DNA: TGTGCCAGCAGCCCCGGACAGGGGGTAAGCAATCAGCCCCAGCATTTT.

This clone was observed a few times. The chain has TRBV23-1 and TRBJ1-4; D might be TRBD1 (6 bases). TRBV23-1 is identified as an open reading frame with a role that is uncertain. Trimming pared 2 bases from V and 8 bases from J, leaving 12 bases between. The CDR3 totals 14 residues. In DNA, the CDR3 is TGCGCCAGCAGTCAACAGGGAGGGGGAGAAAAACTGTTTTTT. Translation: CASSQQGGGEKLFF.

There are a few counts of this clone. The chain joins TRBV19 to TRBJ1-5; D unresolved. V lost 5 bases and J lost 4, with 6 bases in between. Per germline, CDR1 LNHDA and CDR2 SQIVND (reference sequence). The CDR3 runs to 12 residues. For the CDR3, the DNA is TGTGCCAGTAGTTATCTAAATCAGCCCCAGCATTTT. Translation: CASSYLNQPQHF.

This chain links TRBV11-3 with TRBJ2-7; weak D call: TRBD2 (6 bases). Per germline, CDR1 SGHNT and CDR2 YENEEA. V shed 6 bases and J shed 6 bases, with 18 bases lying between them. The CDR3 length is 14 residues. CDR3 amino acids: CASRLRRGFGEQYV. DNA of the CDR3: TGTGCCAGCAGGCTCCGGCGGGGATTTGGCGAGCAGTACGTC.

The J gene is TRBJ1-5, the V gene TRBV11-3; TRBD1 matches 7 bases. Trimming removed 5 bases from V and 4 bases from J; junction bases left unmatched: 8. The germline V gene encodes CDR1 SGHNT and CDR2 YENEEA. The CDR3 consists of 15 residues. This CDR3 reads CASSQSTGRNQPQHF. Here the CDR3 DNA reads TGTGCCAGCAGCCAGTCGACAGGGCGGAATCAGCCCCAGCATTTT.

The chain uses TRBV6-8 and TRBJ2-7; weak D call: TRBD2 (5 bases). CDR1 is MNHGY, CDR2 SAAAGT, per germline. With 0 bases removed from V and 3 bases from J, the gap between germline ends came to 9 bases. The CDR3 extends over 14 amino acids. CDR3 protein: CASSYSMRVYEQYF. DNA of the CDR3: TGTGCCAGCAGTTACTCGATGCGGGTCTACGAGCAGTACTTC.

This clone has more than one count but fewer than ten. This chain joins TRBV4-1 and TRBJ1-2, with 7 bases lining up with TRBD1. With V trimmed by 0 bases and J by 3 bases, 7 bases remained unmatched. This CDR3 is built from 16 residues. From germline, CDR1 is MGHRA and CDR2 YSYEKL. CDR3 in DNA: TGCGCCAGCAGCCAAGAGACAGGGTGGGGGGACTATGGCTACACCTTC. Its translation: CASSQETGWGDYGYTF.

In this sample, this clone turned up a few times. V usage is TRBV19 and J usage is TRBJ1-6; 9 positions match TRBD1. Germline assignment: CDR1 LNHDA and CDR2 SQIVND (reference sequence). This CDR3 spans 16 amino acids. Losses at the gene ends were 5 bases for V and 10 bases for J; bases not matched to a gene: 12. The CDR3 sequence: CASSGTGRGLGSPLHF. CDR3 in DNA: TGTGCCAGTAGTGGGACAGGGAGAGGTCTAGGCTCACCCCTCCACTTT.

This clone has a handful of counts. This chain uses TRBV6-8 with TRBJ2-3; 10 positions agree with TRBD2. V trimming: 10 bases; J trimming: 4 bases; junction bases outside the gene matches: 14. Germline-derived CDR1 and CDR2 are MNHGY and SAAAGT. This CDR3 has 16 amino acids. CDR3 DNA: TGTGCCATCCGACCAGGAATAGCGGGGGGTGCAGATACGCAGTATTTT. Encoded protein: CAIRPGIAGGADTQYF.

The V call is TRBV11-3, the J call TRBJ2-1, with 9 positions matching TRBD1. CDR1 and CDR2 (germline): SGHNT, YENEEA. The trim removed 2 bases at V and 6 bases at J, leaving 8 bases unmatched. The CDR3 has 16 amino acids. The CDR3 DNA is TGTGCCAGCAGCTTAATCACAGGGGGCGGCCCCAATGAGCAGTTCTTC. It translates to CASSLITGGGPNEQFF.

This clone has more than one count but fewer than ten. The CDR3 sequence: CASSQQGNSGNTIYF. CDR3 in DNA: TGTGCCAGCAGCCAGCAGGGTAACTCTGGAAACACCATATATTTT. V is TRBV11-3 and J is TRBJ1-3; a weak D match, TRBD1 (5 bases). Trimming stripped 5 bases from V and 0 bases from J, with 11 bases between. Germline loops: CDR1 SGHNT, CDR2 YENEEA. The CDR3 spans 15 residues.

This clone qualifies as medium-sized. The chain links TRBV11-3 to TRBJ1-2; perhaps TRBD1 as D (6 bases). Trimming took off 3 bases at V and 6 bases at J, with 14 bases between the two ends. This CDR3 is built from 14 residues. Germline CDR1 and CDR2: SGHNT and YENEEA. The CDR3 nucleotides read TGTGCCAGCAGCTTCGAGTTCCAGGGGAATGGCTACACCTTC. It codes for CASSFEFQGNGYTF.

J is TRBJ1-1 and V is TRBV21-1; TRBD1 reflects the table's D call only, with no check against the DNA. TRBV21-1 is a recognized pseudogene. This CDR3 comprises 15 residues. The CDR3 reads CASKWGVQQNTEAFF. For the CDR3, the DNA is TGTGCCAGCAAGTGGGGCGTACAGCAGAACACTGAAGCTTTCTTT.

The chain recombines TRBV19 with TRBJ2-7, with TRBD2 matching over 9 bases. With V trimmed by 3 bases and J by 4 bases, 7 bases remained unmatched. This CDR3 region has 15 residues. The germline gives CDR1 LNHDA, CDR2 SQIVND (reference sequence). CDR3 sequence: CASSIQAGGRYEQYF. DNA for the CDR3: TGTGCCAGTAGTATCCAGGCGGGGGGGCGGTACGAGCAGTACTTC.

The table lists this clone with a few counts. This chain's CDR3 is CAITNARRNTGELFF. The CDR3 DNA is TGTGCCATCACCAACGCGAGGAGGAACACCGGGGAGCTGTTTTTT. The chain links TRBV12-2 to TRBJ2-2; TRBD2, the table's D call, lacks a check against the DNA. TRBV12-2 is designated a pseudogene. The CDR3 has 15 residues.

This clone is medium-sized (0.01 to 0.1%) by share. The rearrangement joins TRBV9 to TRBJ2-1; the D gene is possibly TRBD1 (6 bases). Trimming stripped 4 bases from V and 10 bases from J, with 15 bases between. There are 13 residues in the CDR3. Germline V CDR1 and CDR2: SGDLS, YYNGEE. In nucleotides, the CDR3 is TGTGCCAGCAGCCCGCACTTGACAGGAGAGCAGTTCTTC. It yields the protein CASSPHLTGEQFF. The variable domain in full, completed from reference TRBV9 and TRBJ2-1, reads DSGVTQTPKHLITATGQRVTLRCSPRSGDLSVYWYQQSLDQGLQFLIQYYNGEERAKGNILERFSAQQFPDLHSELNLSSLELGDSALYFCASSPHLTGEQFFGPGTRLTVL.

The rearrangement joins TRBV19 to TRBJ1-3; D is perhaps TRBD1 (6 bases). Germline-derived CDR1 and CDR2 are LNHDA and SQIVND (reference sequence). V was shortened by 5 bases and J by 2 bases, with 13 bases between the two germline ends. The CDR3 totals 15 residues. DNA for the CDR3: TGTGCCAGTAGTCTTACCCGGACAGCTGGAAACACCATATATTTT. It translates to CASSLTRTAGNTIYF.

CDR3 sequence (DNA): TGTGCCAGCGGGGGCCAAACACGGGGCAATCAGCCCCAGCATTTT. As protein: CASGGQTRGNQPQHF. The V gene is TRBV19, the J gene TRBJ1-5; the D gene is possibly TRBD1 (6 bases). CDR1 LNHDA and CDR2 SQIVND come from the germline V gene (reference sequence). The CDR3 runs 15 residues. With 9 bases removed from V and 2 bases from J, the gap between germline ends came to 17 bases.

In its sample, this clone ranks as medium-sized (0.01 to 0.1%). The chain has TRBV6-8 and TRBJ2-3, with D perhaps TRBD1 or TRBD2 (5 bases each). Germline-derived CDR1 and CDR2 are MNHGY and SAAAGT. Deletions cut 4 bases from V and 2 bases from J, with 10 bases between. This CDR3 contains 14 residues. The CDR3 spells CASSWGRSTDTQYF. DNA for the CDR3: TGTGCCAGCAGTTGGGGACGTTCCACAGATACGCAGTATTTT.

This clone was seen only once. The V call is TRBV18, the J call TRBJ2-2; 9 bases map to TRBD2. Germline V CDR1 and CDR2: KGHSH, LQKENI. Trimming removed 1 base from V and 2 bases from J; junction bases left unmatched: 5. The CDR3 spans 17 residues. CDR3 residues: CASSPRTLAGNTGELFF. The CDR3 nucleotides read TGTGCCAGCTCACCACGGACGCTAGCGGGAAACACCGGGGAGCTGTTTTTT.

CDR3 sequence reads: CASSSGQSSTDTQYF. CDR3 DNA: TGTGCCAGCAGCTCGGGACAAAGTAGCACAGATACGCAGTATTTT. The chain carries TRBV11-3 and TRBJ2-3; maybe TRBD1 (6 bases). Trimming removed 4 bases at V and 0 bases at J, with 11 bases between. Per germline, CDR1 SGHNT and CDR2 YENEEA. The CDR3 totals 15 residues.